Listed below are T cell receptor beta chains from one sample, sequenced in a study of response to subunit inactivated influenza vaccine. TCRdb re-analysed the RT-PCR reads in MiXCR, keeping a single row per CDR3 protein. The sample holds 450,000 to 700,000 distinct CDR3 sequences, around 15% seen once. The sequencing used PBMCs from blood, collected roughly 13 days after vaccination. The receptors were sampled from a man over 45 who received an inactivated influenza vaccine. The CDR3 runs from the conserved cysteine through the conserved F or W. The order of the fields is J gene, D gene, clone size, V gene, CDR3 protein, CDR3 DNA. D genes are given only for firm matches. For some rows the clone size is stated as once, few or many, or as a class when expanded; others skip it.

>TRBJ2-5|.|few|TRBV29-1
CSVEEEQGRPQETQYF
TGCAGCGTTGAAGAAGAGCAGGGACGCCCCCAAGAGACCCAGTACTTC
>TRBJ1-4|.|.|TRBV9
CASSFRSTNEKLFF
TGTGCCAGCAGCTTCCGGTCAACTAATGAAAAACTGTTTTTT
>TRBJ2-1|.|.|TRBV5-1
CASSDGGLSSYNEQFF
TGCGCCAGCAGCGATGGTGGCCTGAGCTCCTACAATGAGCAGTTCTTC
>TRBJ1-5|.|.|TRBV6-1
CASRPSVRGNQPQHF
TGTGCCAGCAGGCCTTCGGTCAGGGGCAATCAGCCCCAGCATTTT
>TRBJ2-2|.|.|TRBV24-1
CATSNRHRELFF
TGTGCCACCAGTAACAGACACCGGGAGCTGTTTTTT
>TRBJ2-7|.|many|TRBV7-2
CASSSSGREGYEQYF
TGTGCCAGCAGCTCCTCGGGACGCGAGGGCTACGAGCAGTACTTC
>TRBJ2-2|.|few|TRBV9
CASSVAGQNTGELFF
TGTGCCAGCAGCGTAGCTGGACAGAACACCGGGGAGCTGTTTTTT
>TRBJ2-2|.|.|TRBV30
CAGTGDRGPGTGELFF
TGTGCCGGAACTGGCGACCGAGGCCCTGGGACCGGGGAGCTGTTTTTT
>TRBJ2-2|.|.|TRBV20-1
CSARDARFRPNTGELFF
TGCAGTGCTAGAGATGCCAGGTTTAGACCAAACACCGGGGAGCTGTTTTTT
>TRBJ2-1|TRBD2|.|TRBV19
CASSRGTSGGHEQFF
TGTGCCAGTAGTAGGGGGACTAGCGGGGGGCATGAGCAGTTCTTC
>TRBJ2-1|.|.|TRBV4-2
CASSQPGPSSYNEQFF
TGTGCCAGCAGCCAACCAGGGCCTAGCTCCTACAATGAGCAGTTCTTC
>TRBJ2-1|.|many|TRBV7-9
CASSLPTLSSYNEQFF
TGTGCCAGCAGCTTGCCCACGCTGAGCTCCTACAATGAGCAGTTCTTC
>TRBJ2-7|.|.|TRBV6-1
CASSTGAQGTRYEQYF
TGTGCCAGCAGTACGGGGGCACAGGGGACTAGGTACGAGCAGTACTTC
>TRBJ2-5|.|.|TRBV7-9
CASSLWDVTQETQYF
TGTGCCAGCAGCTTATGGGACGTCACTCAAGAGACCCAGTACTTC
>TRBJ1-1|.|.|TRBV5-1
CASSAGALIATRAEAFF
TGCGCCAGCAGCGCGGGGGCCCTCATCGCGACCCGGGCTGAAGCTTTCTTT
>TRBJ2-1|.|many|TRBV24-1
CATSRAGGSNEQFF
TGTGCCACCAGTCGGGCCGGAGGTAGCAATGAGCAGTTCTTC
>TRBJ1-1|.|.|TRBV30
CAWKYRGYGGEAFF
TGTGCCTGGAAGTATAGGGGTTACGGGGGAGAAGCTTTCTTT
>TRBJ2-7|.|many|TRBV10-3
CAIQGSYEQYF
TGTGCCATTCAGGGCTCCTACGAGCAGTACTTC
>TRBJ2-3|TRBD2|.|TRBV20-1
CSAWTSGRTDTQYF
TGCAGTGCTTGGACTAGCGGGAGAACAGATACGCAGTATTTT
>TRBJ1-4|.|few|TRBV28
CASSGRGGNEKLFF
TGTGCCAGCAGTGGCAGGGGTGGTAATGAAAAACTGTTTTTT
>TRBJ2-5|.|few|TRBV24-1
CATSGKGGLQETQYF
TGTGCCACCAGTGGTAAGGGGGGCCTACAAGAGACCCAGTACTTC
>TRBJ2-3|.|few|TRBV20-1
CSALGYSTDTQYF
TGCAGTGCCTTAGGGTATAGCACAGATACGCAGTATTTT
>TRBJ2-1|TRBD2|many|TRBV7-9
CASSSSGRAYNEQFF
TGTGCCAGCAGCAGCAGCGGGAGGGCCTACAATGAGCAGTTCTTC
>TRBJ2-1|TRBD2|.|TRBV9
CASGVVAGGANEQFF
TGTGCCAGCGGCGTAGTAGCGGGAGGGGCCAATGAGCAGTTCTTC
>TRBJ2-7|.|once|TRBV5-1
CASSLAVADFYEQYF
TGCGCCAGCAGCTTGGCGGTAGCGGACTTCTACGAGCAGTACTTC
>TRBJ2-3|.|.|TRBV11-2
CASSLGAGASIDTQYF
TGTGCCAGCAGCTTAGGGGCAGGGGCCTCAATAGATACGCAGTATTTT
>TRBJ1-6|TRBD1|.|TRBV4-1
CASSRQTGGNSPLHF
TGCGCCAGCAGCCGCCAGACAGGGGGGAATTCACCCCTCCACTTT
>TRBJ2-3|.|few|TRBV11-2
CASSLGGSTSRNTQYF
TGTGCCAGCAGCTTAGGCGGTAGCACCTCCCGGAATACGCAGTATTTT
>TRBJ2-3|.|few|TRBV20-1
CSAHVAGTDTQYF
TGCAGTGCTCACGTTGCGGGAACAGATACGCAGTATTTT
>TRBJ1-1|.|.|TRBV3-1
CASSQRMDTEAFF
TGTGCCAGCAGCCAAAGAATGGACACTGAAGCTTTCTTT
>TRBJ2-1|TRBD2|few|TRBV5-1
CASSLRLAGDDEQFF
TGCGCCAGCAGCTTAAGACTAGCGGGAGATGATGAGCAGTTCTTC
>TRBJ1-1|.|.|TRBV4-2
CASSQADGNTEAFF
TGTGCCAGCAGCCAGGCCGACGGGAACACTGAAGCTTTCTTT
>TRBJ1-4|.|few|TRBV6-1
CASSEESGVFEKLFF
TGTGCCAGCAGTGAAGAATCAGGGGTTTTTGAAAAACTGTTTTTT
>TRBJ2-7|.|many|TRBV6-2/TRBV6-3
CASSHSYEQYF
TGTGCCAGCAGCCACTCCTACGAGCAGTACTTC
>TRBJ2-1|TRBD2|.|TRBV6-2/TRBV6-3
CASSRGLAGEQFF
TGTGCCAGCAGTCGCGGACTAGCTGGCGAGCAGTTCTTC
>TRBJ2-3|.|many|TRBV6-6
CATKGGHTDTQYF
TGTGCCACCAAGGGGGGGCACACAGATACGCAGTATTTT
>TRBJ2-1|.|.|TRBV20-1
CSGRGWSSYNEQFF
TGCAGTGGACGAGGGTGGAGCTCCTACAATGAGCAGTTCTTC
>TRBJ2-3|.|.|TRBV2
CASSAKGLLSTDTQYF
TGTGCCAGCAGTGCCAAGGGACTGCTTAGCACAGATACGCAGTATTTT
>TRBJ1-6|TRBD1|many|TRBV12-3/TRBV12-4
CASSFQGDSPLHF
TGTGCCAGCAGTTTCCAGGGGGATTCACCCCTCCACTTT